This TCR beta chain was identified in a study of cytomegalovirus exposure and HLA in healthy donors. Sequenced by immunoSEQ multiplex PCR; TCRdb stores in-frame clones only, minus some. The sample contains approximately 200,000 clones, approximately 84% of which appear only once. V was trimmed by 0 bases and J by 7 bases, leaving 13 bases between them. CDR1 and CDR2 (germline): SGHDT, YYEEEE. The length of the CDR3 is 15 residues. Study-level findings and limits: The investigators catalogued 164 TCR beta chains as cytomegalovirus-associated. Specificity for CMV antigens was confirmed in vitro for a few of the CMV-associated chains.

Regarding this clone: No antigen is known for it.

The origin of this receptor is a man between 18 and 29 years old in good health and CMV-seropositive. Sequenced: PBMCs. The chain is built from TRBV5-6 and TRBJ1-4, with D tentatively TRBD1 (5 bases). This CDR3 is CASSLVRQGGEKLFF. In nucleotides, the CDR3 is TGTGCCAGCAGCTTGGTTAGGCAGGGAGGTGAAAAACTGTTTTTT. Variable domain in full (rest from reference TRBV5-6 and TRBJ1-4): DAGVTQSPTHLIKTRGQQVTLRCSPKSGHDTVSWYQQALGQGPQFIFQYYEEEERQRGNFPDRFSGHQFPNYSSELNVNALLLGDSALYLCASSLVRQGGEKLFFGSGTQLSVL.